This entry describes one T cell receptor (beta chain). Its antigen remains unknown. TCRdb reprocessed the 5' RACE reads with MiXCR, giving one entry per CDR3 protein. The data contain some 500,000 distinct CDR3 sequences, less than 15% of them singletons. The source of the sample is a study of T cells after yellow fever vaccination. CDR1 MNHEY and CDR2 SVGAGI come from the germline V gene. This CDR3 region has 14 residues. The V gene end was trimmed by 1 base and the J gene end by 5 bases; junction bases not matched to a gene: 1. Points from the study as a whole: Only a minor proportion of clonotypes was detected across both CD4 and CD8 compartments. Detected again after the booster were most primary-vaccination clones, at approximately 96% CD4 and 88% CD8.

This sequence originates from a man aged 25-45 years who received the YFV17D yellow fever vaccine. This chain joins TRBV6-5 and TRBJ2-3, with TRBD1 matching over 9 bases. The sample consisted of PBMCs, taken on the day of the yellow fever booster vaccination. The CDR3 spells CASSYWTGEDTQYF. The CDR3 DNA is TGTGCCAGCAGTTACTGGACAGGGGAAGATACGCAGTATTTT.